Shown below are 21 T cell receptor beta chains from a single sample sequenced in a study of regulatory T cells in long-lasting Graves disease. Through Arm-PCR of CDR3 regions and iRepertoire HTBI primers, TCR beta libraries were built. TCRdb processed the multiplex PCR reads anew with MiXCR; each CDR3 protein has one entry. Among about 400,000 distinct CDR3 sequences listed, about a sixth were seen once. Indicated time point: newly diagnosed GD, antithyroid drugs for less than 3 months. PBMC-extracted RNA yielded the TCR library. The same specimen was also included in a second study, on T cells in Graves' hyperthyroidism and ophthalmopathy.

The specimen comprised peripheral blood mononuclear cells (PBMCs), sampled at new diagnosis, from a patient treated with antithyroid drugs. These receptors were collected from a young woman with Graves disease.

This chain connects TRBV10-3 to TRBJ2-1; D call uncertain. This CDR3 comprises 15 residues. Trimming stripped 9 bases from V and 0 bases from J, with 15 bases between. Germline V gene lookup returns CDR1 ENHRY and CDR2 SYGVKD. The CDR3 here is CAIGWASSSYNEQFF. The CDR3 DNA is TGTGCCATAGGATGGGCCTCGAGCTCCTACAATGAGCAGTTCTTC.

Details on this clonotype: One end of the junction does not line up with germline, which may come from a read error. The chain carries TRBV7-3 and TRBJ1-1; D may be TRBD1 (5 bases). This CDR3 has 14 residues. Germline CDR1 and CDR2: SGHTA and FQGTGA. Written as DNA, the CDR3 is TGTGCGAGGAGATGCAACCCCGCGGACACTGAAGGTTTCTTT. Its translation: CARRCNPADTEGFF.

The J gene is TRBJ1-6, the V gene TRBV27, with a possible D match to TRBD1 (6 bases). Germline V gives CDR1 MNHEY, CDR2 SMNVEV (reference sequence). CDR3 length: 15 amino acids. The V and J ends lost 5 bases and 7 bases respectively, with 15 bases between them. For the CDR3, the DNA is TGTGCCAGCAGTACACAGGGTAGAGCCAATTCACCCCTCCACTTT. It encodes CASSTQGRANSPLHF.

The rearrangement links TRBV9 to TRBJ2-3; 8 nucleotides align to TRBD2. Losses at the gene ends were 1 base for V and 0 bases for J; bases not matched to a gene: 7. Germline CDR1 and CDR2: SGDLS and YYNGEE. This CDR3 is built from 17 residues. Written as DNA, the CDR3 is TGTGCCAGCAGCGTATCCCGGACTAGCCAGAGCACAGATACGCAGTATTTT. It is translated as CASSVSRTSQSTDTQYF.

This clonotype was counted at least ten times. This chain connects TRBV20-1 to TRBJ2-3; 7 bases line up with TRBD2. Trimming removed 5 bases from V and 0 bases from J; junction bases left unmatched: 8. CDR1 DFQATT and CDR2 SNEGSKA come from the germline V gene (reference sequence). The CDR3 is made up of 15 amino acids. CDR3 protein: CSARPGGTSTDTQYF. The CDR3 DNA sequence: TGCAGTGCTCGACCCGGGGGGACTAGCACAGATACGCAGTATTTT.

This clonotype was counted between two and nine times. This chain links TRBV29-1 with TRBJ2-7; no clear D gene. The CDR3 runs 11 residues. The V gene's germline CDR1 is SQVTM and CDR2 ANQGSEA. The ends were cut back, 4 bases at V and 3 bases at J, with 7 bases in the middle. This CDR3 is CSVGSDYEQYF. In DNA form, the CDR3 reads TGCAGCGTTGGAAGCGACTACGAGCAGTACTTC.

This clonotype was seen a handful of times. This chain joins TRBV4-1 and TRBJ2-5, with D perhaps matching TRBD1 (5 bases). Germline loops: CDR1 MGHRA, CDR2 YSYEKL. This CDR3 region has 15 residues. V gave up 4 bases and J gave up 4 bases, with 16 bases separating them. CDR3 coding DNA: TGCGCCAGCAGCCTGCAGGGTGGACGTAGAGAGACCCAGTACTTC. This codes for CASSLQGGRRETQYF.

This chain uses TRBV10-2 with TRBJ2-1; D not certain. This CDR3 is 13 amino acids long. Germline V gene data show CDR1 as WSHSY and CDR2 as SAAADI. V gave up 4 bases and J gave up 5 bases, with 9 bases separating them. In DNA form, the CDR3 reads TGCGCCAGCAGTGCACAGAGAAACAATGAGCAGTTCTTC. Translating it yields CASSAQRNNEQFF.

There are a few counts of this clonotype. The chain couples TRBV5-1 to TRBJ2-6; D may correspond to TRBD1 or TRBD2 (5 bases each). V was trimmed by 7 bases and J by 0 bases, leaving 11 bases between them. The CDR3 runs to 15 residues. Germline V lookup: CDR1 SGHRS, CDR2 YFSETQ. DNA of the CDR3: TGCGCCAGCCTGGGGGTCCGCTCTGGGGCCAACGTCCTGACTTTC. Its protein product is CASLGVRSGANVLTF.

This clonotype has more than one count but fewer than ten. At one of its ends the junction is not consistent with the germline gene, which may arise from a read error. This chain uses TRBV12-3 or TRBV12-4 with TRBJ2-5, with D unresolved. The CDR3 sequence is 12 residues long. Here the CDR3 DNA reads TGTGCCAGCAGCCTGACAAAAGAGGCCCAGTACTTC. It encodes CASSLTKEAQYF.

This clonotype was counted many times. The V gene is TRBV30, the J gene TRBJ2-7, with 9 bases aligning to TRBD2. CDR3 size: 14 residues. The V gene's germline CDR1 is GTSNPN and CDR2 SVGIG (reference sequence). The trim removed 0 bases at V and 1 base at J, leaving 1 base unmatched. The CDR3 loop reads CAWSVAGGSYEQYF. The CDR3 coding sequence is TGTGCCTGGAGTGTAGCGGGGGGATCCTACGAGCAGTACTTC.

This clonotype has at least ten counts. The rearrangement links TRBV20-1 to TRBJ2-1; D gene uncertain. Trimming left V 5 bases short and J 2 bases short, with 7 bases between. This CDR3 contains 12 residues. Per the germline V gene, CDR1 is DFQATT and CDR2 is SNEGSKA (reference sequence). CDR3 in DNA: TGCAGTGCTTTTCAGACCTACAATGAGCAGTTCTTC. Protein sequence: CSAFQTYNEQFF.

This clonotype was counted many times. This chain links TRBV28 with TRBJ2-3; D possibly corresponds to TRBD1 (6 bases). This CDR3 is built from 13 residues. V shed 7 bases and J shed 3 bases, with 11 bases lying between them. Germline lookup yields CDR1 MDHEN and CDR2 SYDVKM. This CDR3 is CASTPGVTDTQYF. For the CDR3, the DNA is TGTGCCAGCACTCCAGGGGTGACAGATACGCAGTATTTT.

The table lists this clonotype with many counts. The chain links TRBV5-1 to TRBJ1-1; 9 nucleotides line up with TRBD1. The CDR3 is made up of 15 amino acids. V trimming: 0 bases; J trimming: 4 bases; junction bases outside the gene matches: 4. Per germline, CDR1 SGHRS and CDR2 YFSETQ. The CDR3 region has the DNA TGCGCCAGCAGCTTGGTTGGACAGGGGACCACTGAAGCTTTCTTT. It yields the protein CASSLVGQGTTEAFF.

In this sample, this clonotype turned up many times. The chain joins TRBV5-1 to TRBJ2-5, with 14 bases that match TRBD2. Per the germline V gene, CDR1 is SGHRS and CDR2 is YFSETQ. With 4 bases clipped from V and 2 bases from J, the junction kept 16 bases outside the gene matches. This CDR3 spans 20 amino acids. Here the CDR3 reads CASSTLPGLAGARNQETQYF. DNA for the CDR3: TGCGCCAGCAGCACCCTACCGGGACTAGCGGGGGCGCGAAATCAAGAGACCCAGTACTTC.

At least ten counts were recorded for this clonotype. The rearrangement uses TRBV5-5 and TRBJ2-6; D remains ambiguous. Germline lookup yields CDR1 SGHKS and CDR2 YYEKEE (reference sequence). Trimming left V 0 bases short and J 1 base short, with 5 bases between. The CDR3 extends over 15 amino acids. The CDR3 loop reads CASSLDGSGANVLTF. The CDR3 DNA is TGTGCCAGCAGCTTGGACGGATCTGGGGCCAACGTCCTGACTTTC.

This clonotype was detected ten times or more. The gene calls are TRBV11-2 and TRBJ2-2; maybe TRBD2 (5 bases). Trimming left V 8 bases short and J 5 bases short, with 12 bases between. Germline assignment: CDR1 SGHAT and CDR2 FQNNGV. The CDR3 is 13 amino acids. CDR3 region: CASGGANTGELFF. CDR3 coding DNA: TGTGCCAGCGGAGGCGCCAATACCGGGGAGCTGTTTTTT.

At least ten counts were recorded for this clonotype. The gene calls are TRBV5-5 and TRBJ2-1; D remains ambiguous. CDR3 length: 15 residues. Germline CDR1 is SGHKS and CDR2 is YYEKEE (reference sequence). Trimming took off 4 bases at V and 0 bases at J, with 11 bases between the two ends. The CDR3 here is CASSPTVSSYNEQFF. CDR3 bases: TGTGCCAGCAGCCCCACAGTTAGCTCCTACAATGAGCAGTTCTTC.

This clonotype was detected only a few times. V gene TRBV27 combines with J gene TRBJ1-2, with D possibly TRBD1 on 5 matching bases. In germline, CDR1 is MNHEY, CDR2 SMNVEV (reference sequence). V gave up 5 bases and J gave up 2 bases, with 18 bases separating them. This CDR3 is built from 16 residues. CDR3 loop: CASSPRDPVINYGYTF. The CDR3 nucleotides are TGTGCCAGCAGTCCCCGGGACCCGGTCATAAACTATGGCTACACCTTC.

Ten or more counts support this clonotype. At one of its ends the junction is not consistent with the germline gene, which may arise from a read error. V and J are TRBV9 and TRBJ2-1, with unresolved D. Germline CDR1 is SGDLS and CDR2 is YYNGEE. There are 13 residues in the CDR3. The CDR3 DNA reads as TGTGCCAGCAACGTAGGATCCGCAAATGAGCAGTTCTTC. Its translation: CASNVGSANEQFF.

The rearrangement uses TRBV5-1 and TRBJ2-5; no clear D. Germline-derived CDR1 and CDR2 are SGHRS and YFSETQ. V was cut by 1 base and J by 5 bases, with 6 bases left in between. The CDR3 is made up of 12 amino acids. The CDR3 DNA is TGCGCCAGCAGCTTGAATGGGGAGACCCAGTACTTC. Translating gives CASSLNGETQYF.